These T cell receptor beta chains were read from a single sample in a study of sequential checkpoint blockade in melanoma. The table came from immunoSEQ multiplex PCR; TCRdb's copy has only in-frame clones and leaves some out. The table lists some 19,000 clones, roughly two thirds of them singletons, with under 20% in the top ten. The sequencing here drew on CD8+ T cells sorted from blood (inferred from file names), taken from a patient given nivolumab and ipilimumab in sequence. Source of these receptors: a human donor with melanoma. CDR3s include the opening cysteine and the closing phenylalanine or tryptophan. A D gene is named only where the DNA matches it firmly. Clone size, where shown, is once, few, many, or a class for clones that have expanded.

TRBV27	NA	NA	TRBJ1-1	CASSPGTRNTEAFF	TGTGCCAGCAGTCCCGGGACACGGAACACTGAAGCTTTCTTT
TRBV19	NA	NA	TRBJ1-3	CASSIMGNSGNTIYF	TGTGCCAGTAGTATTATGGGCAACTCTGGAAACACCATATATTTT
TRBV27	NA	TRBD2	TRBJ2-2	CASSCASGRACTGELFF	TGTGCCAGCAGTTGCGCTAGCGGGAGGGCTTGCACCGGGGAGCTGTTTTTT
TRBV7-9	NA	NA	TRBJ1-1	CASSPTGNTEAFF	TGTGCCAGCAGTCCAACGGGGAACACTGAAGCTTTCTTT
TRBV13	NA	NA	TRBJ2-7	CASSLFVLGRVGEQYF	TGTGCCAGCAGCTTATTCGTTCTTGGCAGGGTAGGGGAGCAGTACTTC
TRBV27	NA	TRBD1	TRBJ2-7	CASRDPGQGLYEQYF	TGTGCCAGCAGGGATCCGGGACAGGGGTTGTACGAGCAGTACTTC
TRBV6-5	NA	NA	TRBJ1-3	CASSYGSSGNTIYF	TGTGCCAGCAGTTACGGGAGCTCTGGAAACACCATATATTTT
TRBV5-5	many	TRBD1	TRBJ2-7	CASSPTGELYEQYF	TGTGCCAGCAGCCCGACAGGGGAGCTATACGAGCAGTACTTC
TRBV6-5	NA	TRBD1	TRBJ2-1	CASSQGQGAYNEQFF	TGTGCCAGCAGCCAAGGACAGGGAGCTTACAATGAGCAGTTCTTC
TRBV29-1	NA	NA	TRBJ2-2	CSVEPTSYTGELFF	TGCAGCGTTGAACCAACTAGCTACACCGGGGAGCTGTTTTTT
TRBV5-6	NA	TRBD2	TRBJ2-1	CASSPGTSGTEQFF	TGTGCCAGCAGCCCCGGGACTAGCGGGACTGAGCAGTTCTTC
TRBV7-9	NA	TRBD1	TRBJ2-7	CASSRGQAISYEQYF	TGTGCCAGCAGCCGCGGACAGGCCATCTCCTACGAGCAGTACTTC
TRBV28	NA	NA	TRBJ1-5	CASSPRLGLQPQHF	TGTGCCAGCAGCCCGCGATTGGGGCTTCAGCCCCAGCATTTT
TRBV13	NA	NA	TRBJ1-1	CASSQDRGAEAFF	TGCGCCAGCAGCCAAGATCGGGGGGCCGAAGCTTTCTTT
TRBV19	NA	TRBD1	TRBJ1-1	CASSPDRLSEAFF	TGTGCCAGTAGTCCGGACAGGTTGTCAGAAGCTTTCTTT
TRBV9	few	NA	TRBJ2-7	CASSVANSPGYEQYF	TGTGCCAGCAGCGTAGCTAACAGCCCTGGCTACGAGCAGTACTTC
TRBV5-6	NA	NA	TRBJ1-1	CASSLAQGPLNTEAFF	TGTGCCAGCAGCTTGGCGCAGGGCCCCTTGAACACTGAAGCTTTCTTT
TRBV5-1	NA	TRBD2	TRBJ2-3	CASSLAGTSGTDTQYF	TGCGCCAGCAGCTTGGCAGGGACTAGCGGGACAGATACGCAGTATTTT
TRBV11-2	NA	NA	TRBJ2-7	CASSLVGDTYEQYF	TGTGCCAGCAGCTTAGTTGGGGACACCTACGAGCAGTACTTC
TRBV4-1	NA	TRBD1	TRBJ2-3	CASSQGTVSTDTQYF	TGCGCCAGCAGCCAGGGGACAGTCAGCACAGATACGCAGTATTTT
TRBV27	NA	TRBD2	TRBJ2-7	CASSLVGDYSYEQYF	TGTGCCAGCAGTTTGGTCGGGGACTACTCCTACGAGCAGTACTTC
TRBV19	few	TRBD2	TRBJ2-7	CASSIGLAGGTREQYF	TGTGCCAGTAGTATTGGACTAGCGGGGGGGACGAGGGAGCAGTACTTC
TRBV14	NA	NA	TRBJ1-6	CASSQGDYLNSPLHF	TGTGCCAGCAGCCAAGGGGACTACCTTAATTCACCCCTCCACTTT
TRBV15	NA	TRBD1	TRBJ2-1	CATGLQGALDEQFF	TGTGCCACGGGTTTACAGGGGGCGCTGGATGAGCAGTTCTTC
TRBV16	NA	TRBD1	TRBJ1-2	CASSSPGTGGPDYGYTF	TGTGCCAGCAGCTCTCCCGGGACAGGGGGTCCCGACTATGGCTACACCTTC
TRBV28	NA	TRBD1	TRBJ1-1	CASSLEGARTEAFF	TGTGCCAGCAGTTTAGAGGGGGCGCGCACTGAAGCTTTCTTT
TRBV19	NA	TRBD1	TRBJ2-7	CASSTRDSLNYEQYF	TGTGCCAGTAGTACCCGGGACAGCCTTAACTACGAGCAGTACTTC
TRBV15	NA	TRBD1	TRBJ1-3	CATSPRQGYTSGNTIYF	TGTGCCACCAGCCCCCGACAGGGATATACCTCTGGAAACACCATATATTTT
TRBV2	NA	NA	TRBJ1-2	CARLGQYRNYGYTF	TGTGCCAGACTAGGACAGTACAGAAACTATGGCTACACCTTC
TRBV10-3	NA	NA	TRBJ1-1	CAISEGSRRGKTEAFF	TGTGCCATCAGTGAGGGGTCTCGGAGGGGTAAGACTGAAGCTTTCTTT
TRBV9	NA	NA	TRBJ1-1	CASSVESGEAFF	TGTGCCAGCAGCGTGGAGTCAGGGGAAGCTTTCTTT
TRBV9	NA	NA	TRBJ1-1	CASSVASYRSEAFF	TGTGCCAGCAGCGTAGCGAGTTATAGGAGTGAAGCTTTCTTT
TRBV7-2	NA	TRBD1	TRBJ1-2	CASSLTSGGANGYTF	TGTGCCAGCAGCTTAACATCAGGGGGCGCGAATGGCTACACCTTC
TRBV27	few	TRBD2	TRBJ2-7	CASSLYERGGLHEQYF	TGTGCCAGCAGTTTATACGAGCGGGGGGGCCTCCACGAGCAGTACTTC
TRBV5-1	NA	TRBD2	TRBJ2-1	CASSGGTSGGAWNEQFF	TGCGCCAGCAGCGGCGGGACTAGCGGGGGGGCTTGGAATGAGCAGTTCTTC
TRBV4-1	NA	NA	TRBJ2-7	CASSPLPGSSYEQYF	TGCGCCAGCAGCCCCCTGCCAGGGTCCTCCTACGAGCAGTACTTC
TRBV5-6	NA	NA	TRBJ2-7	CASSLPGGGYEQYF	TGTGCCAGCAGCTTGCCAGGGGGAGGCTACGAGCAGTACTTC
TRBV19	NA	NA	TRBJ2-7	CASSIAESSYEQYF	TGTGCCAGTAGTATAGCGGAGAGCTCCTACGAGCAGTACTTC
TRBV27	few	NA	TRBJ2-1	CASRGYNEQFF	TGTGCCAGCCGGGGCTACAATGAGCAGTTCTTC
TRBV28	NA	NA	TRBJ1-5	CASRDGGHSNQPQHF	TGTGCCAGCAGGGACGGGGGGCACAGCAATCAGCCCCAGCATTTT
TRBV11-1	NA	NA	TRBJ2-7	CASSYEAGFYEQYF	TGTGCCAGCAGTTACGAGGCAGGGTTCTACGAGCAGTACTTC
TRBV27	NA	NA	TRBJ2-7	CASSLGPGGFYEQYF	TGTGCCAGCAGTTTGGGGCCAGGGGGGTTCTACGAGCAGTACTTC
TRBV6-5	NA	NA	TRBJ2-7	CASSYSLDSSYEQYF	TGTGCCAGCAGTTACTCACTGGACAGCTCCTACGAGCAGTACTTC
TRBV28	once	TRBD1	TRBJ2-3	CASSPTGGFSDTQYF	TGTGCCAGCAGCCCGACAGGGGGCTTCTCAGATACGCAGTATTTT
TRBV7-3	once	NA	TRBJ1-1	CASSLGALNTEAFF	TGTGCCAGCAGCTTGGGGGCTTTGAACACTGAAGCTTTCTTT
TRBV11-2	NA	NA	TRBJ2-7	CASSSAGARNEQYF	TGTGCCAGCAGCTCTGCGGGGGCTCGAAACGAGCAGTACTTC
TRBV11-1	NA	TRBD1	TRBJ1-2	CASSQGQGAWGYTF	TGTGCCAGCAGCCAAGGACAGGGGGCTTGGGGCTACACCTTC
TRBV28	NA	NA	TRBJ1-2	CASSLSDYGYTF	TGTGCCAGCAGTTTATCTGACTATGGCTACACCTTC
TRBV7-8	NA	TRBD2	TRBJ2-1	CASSLGLAGGLDEQFF	TGTGCCAGCAGCTTGGGACTAGCGGGGGGGCTCGATGAGCAGTTCTTC
TRBV19	once	NA	TRBJ1-1	CASIGHSNTEAFF	TGTGCCAGTATTGGACACTCGAACACTGAAGCTTTCTTT
TRBV6-1	NA	NA	TRBJ2-7	CASNTRGPYEQYF	TGTGCCAGCAATACCAGGGGACCCTACGAGCAGTACTTC
TRBV28	NA	NA	TRBJ1-4	CASSLGPGLFF	TGTGCCAGCAGTTTAGGTCCGGGGTTGTTTTTT
TRBV28	NA	NA	TRBJ2-1	CASSLGQSREQFF	TGTGCCAGCAGCCTTGGACAGTCTCGTGAGCAGTTCTTC
TRBV30	NA	TRBD1	TRBJ1-4	CAWSPTTGATNEKLFF	TGTGCCTGGAGTCCGACTACAGGGGCCACTAATGAAAAACTGTTTTTT
TRBV6-4	NA	NA	TRBJ1-1	CASSDSPSTEAFF	TGTGCCAGCAGTGACTCTCCGTCCACTGAAGCTTTCTTT
TRBV7-2	NA	TRBD1	TRBJ2-7	CASSPGQGTYEQYF	TGTGCCAGCAGCCCGGGACAGGGGACTTACGAGCAGTACTTC
TRBV4-1	medium-sized	NA	TRBJ2-7	CASSPSLTGSYEQYF	TGCGCCAGCAGCCCATCACTGACAGGATCCTACGAGCAGTACTTC
TRBV10-3	few	NA	TRBJ2-7	CAISESASKQYF	TGTGCCATCAGTGAGTCGGCCAGTAAGCAGTACTTC
TRBV19	once	TRBD2	TRBJ2-7	CASSTSGVYEQYF	TGTGCCAGTAGTACTAGCGGGGTCTACGAGCAGTACTTC